These T cell receptor beta chains were read from a single sample in a study of cytomegalovirus exposure and HLA in healthy donors. Assay: immunoSEQ multiplex PCR; the TCRdb copy retains only in-frame clones and omits some. Among 150,000 to 200,000 clones listed, around 79% were seen once. What was sequenced was PBMCs. These TCRs come from a woman between 50 and 59 years old in good health and CMV-seronegative. Both conserved end residues are part of each CDR3. The order of the fields is clone size, D gene, V gene, J gene, CDR3 protein, CDR3 DNA. A D gene is named only where the DNA matches it firmly. Clone size is shown for a subset of rows, as once, few, many or a class of expanded clone.

abundance: .; d_gene: .; v_gene: TRBV15; j_gene: TRBJ1-2; CDR3aa: CATSRDRTYYGYTF; CDR3nt: TGTGCCACCAGCAGAGATAGGACTTACTATGGCTACACCTTC
abundance: .; d_gene: TRBD1; v_gene: TRBV7-2; j_gene: TRBJ1-4; CDR3aa: CASSLMGQGYEKLFF; CDR3nt: TGTGCCAGCAGCTTAATGGGACAGGGTTATGAAAAACTGTTTTTT
abundance: .; d_gene: .; v_gene: TRBV10-3; j_gene: TRBJ1-3; CDR3aa: CATLRPGSGNTIYF; CDR3nt: TGTGCCACGCTCCGCCCGGGGTCAGGAAACACCATATATTTT
abundance: once; d_gene: TRBD1; v_gene: TRBV18; j_gene: TRBJ2-3; CDR3aa: CASSYRGQTDTQYF; CDR3nt: TGTGCCAGCTCATACAGGGGACAGACAGATACGCAGTATTTT
abundance: .; d_gene: .; v_gene: TRBV7-6; j_gene: TRBJ2-7; CDR3aa: CASSLAVPSSGYEQYF; CDR3nt: TGTGCCAGCAGCTTAGCAGTCCCTAGTTCGGGCTACGAGCAGTACTTC
abundance: .; d_gene: .; v_gene: TRBV28; j_gene: TRBJ1-1; CDR3aa: CASRRGFGYTEAFF; CDR3nt: TGTGCCAGCAGAAGAGGGTTCGGTTACACTGAAGCTTTCTTT
abundance: few; d_gene: TRBD1; v_gene: TRBV6-1; j_gene: TRBJ1-5; CDR3aa: CASSADRVGNQPQHF; CDR3nt: TGTGCCAGCAGCGCGGACAGGGTTGGCAATCAGCCCCAGCATTTT
abundance: .; d_gene: TRBD1; v_gene: TRBV19; j_gene: TRBJ1-5; CDR3aa: CASHLRGANQPQHF; CDR3nt: TGTGCCAGCCACCTCAGGGGGGCTAATCAGCCCCAGCATTTT
abundance: .; d_gene: TRBD1; v_gene: TRBV19; j_gene: TRBJ1-5; CDR3aa: CASSPKDQGAWGNQPQHF; CDR3nt: TGTGCCAGTAGTCCCAAGGACCAGGGGGCTTGGGGCAATCAGCCCCAGCATTTT
abundance: .; d_gene: TRBD1; v_gene: TRBV15; j_gene: TRBJ1-4; CDR3aa: CATSRAGTGGEKLFF; CDR3nt: TGTGCCACCAGCAGAGCCGGGACAGGGGGCGAAAAACTGTTTTTT
abundance: .; d_gene: .; v_gene: TRBV21-1; j_gene: TRBJ1-1; CDR3aa: CASSNPPAGNTEAFF; CDR3nt: TGTGCCAGCAGCAACCCCCCTGCCGGGAACACTGAAGCTTTCTTT
abundance: few; d_gene: .; v_gene: TRBV10-2; j_gene: TRBJ2-7; CDR3aa: CASSGVQPYEQYF; CDR3nt: TGCGCCAGCAGCGGAGTTCAACCCTACGAGCAGTACTTC
abundance: .; d_gene: .; v_gene: TRBV7-9; j_gene: TRBJ1-2; CDR3aa: CASSQTATLANYGYTF; CDR3nt: TGTGCCAGCAGCCAGACAGCCACCCTAGCTAACTATGGCTACACCTTC
abundance: .; d_gene: TRBD1; v_gene: TRBV18; j_gene: TRBJ2-5; CDR3aa: CASSIETGGAGTQYF; CDR3nt: TGTGCCAGCTCAATTGAGACAGGGGGAGCAGGTACCCAGTACTTC